This record looks at one T cell receptor (beta chain) sequence and its context. The antigen remains unidentified. Germline V gene lookup returns CDR1 LGHNA and CDR2 YNFKEQ. With V trimmed by 3 bases and J by 8 bases, 7 bases remained unmatched. The CDR3 contains 14 residues. TCRdb re-derived calls from the 5' RACE reads in MiXCR, one entry per CDR3 protein. This table has hundreds of thousands of distinct CDR3 sequences, around 15% appearing once. The sample comes from a study of T-cell memory formation after mild COVID-19. Study conclusions and caveats: Cross-reactive memory apparently joined, as some responding clones appeared in pre-infection memory. Contracting clones from day 15 to 85 showed balanced CD4/CD8; later expanders favored CD4+.

V is TRBV4-2 and J is TRBJ2-1; 7 bases match TRBD2. Sequencing was carried out using PBMCs or a T cell subset sorted from them (not recorded which). This TCR derives from a young man who had mild COVID-19 (a few samples of this study predate the infection). Cell type and time point are not known. The CDR3 bases are TGTGCCAGCAGCCAGGGGGGGGACGTGGATGAGCAGTTCTTC. This sequence encodes CASSQGGDVDEQFF.